This TCR beta chain is drawn from a study of early T cells in non-severe SARS-CoV-2 infection. Germline V lookup: CDR1 KGHDR, CDR2 SFDVKD. Trimming took 3 bases from V and 3 from J, leaving 11 bases between them. This CDR3 has 15 amino acids. Individual cDNA molecules received unique molecular identifiers during library preparation. TCRdb reanalysed the 5' RACE reads using MiXCR and keeps one entry per CDR3 protein. The sample yields more than 65,000 distinct CDR3 sequences, around 12% seen once. Material: whole blood, obtained at baseline. This clonotype was sampled from an adult who was a healthcare worker with PCR-confirmed SARS-CoV-2 infection or an uninfected control (not recorded which). V is TRBV24-1 and J is TRBJ2-1; D is possibly TRBD2 (5 bases). The CDR3 sequence: CATSDAGPVYNEQFF. The CDR3 DNA reads as TGTGCCACCAGTGATGCGGGCCCCGTCTACAATGAGCAGTTCTTC.